Many counts were recorded for the clone carrying this T cell receptor beta chain. The data were taken from a study of T cells in Graves' hyperthyroidism and ophthalmopathy. What was amplified from RNA transcripts were TCR beta CDR3 regions. Researchers ran a first-round RT-PCR on the TCR CDR3 using the HTBI primer set. MiXCR, run by TCRdb on the multiplex PCR reads, gives a single entry per CDR3 protein. The data hold more than 550,000 distinct CDR3 sequences, with roughly 17% observed a single time. This CDR3 is 14 amino acids long. Germline V gives CDR1 MNHNS, CDR2 SASEGT. V shed 3 bases and J shed 3 bases, with 11 bases lying between them.

The clonotype was recovered from a man in his fifties or sixties with Graves' hyperthyroidism. The chain uses TRBV6-1 and TRBJ1-1, with D tentatively TRBD1 (6 bases). The sample comprised blood. In nucleotides, the CDR3 is TGTGCCAGCAGTGATAGGACAGCCCACACTGAAGCTTTCTTT. Translating it yields CASSDRTAHTEAFF.